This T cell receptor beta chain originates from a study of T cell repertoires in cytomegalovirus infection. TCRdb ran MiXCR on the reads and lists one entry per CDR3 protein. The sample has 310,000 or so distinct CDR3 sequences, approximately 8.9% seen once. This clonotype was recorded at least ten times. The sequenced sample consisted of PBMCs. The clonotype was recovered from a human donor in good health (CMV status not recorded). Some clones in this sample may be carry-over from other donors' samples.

The CDR3 region is CASSRPGQGAYGYTF. The DNA for the CDR3 is TGTGCCAGCTCACGACCGGGACAGGGAGCTTATGGCTACACCTTC. The chain links TRBV18 to TRBJ1-2; 9 nucleotides match TRBD1. Germline values: CDR1 KGHSH, CDR2 LQKENI. V shed 4 bases, J shed 5 bases, and the junction held 8 bases outside the gene matches. The CDR3 covers 15 residues.